This T cell receptor beta chain was identified during a study of T cell repertoires in cytomegalovirus infection. Study context: Well-studied HLA-B-restricted epitopes and recently identified HLA-C-restricted epitopes of CMV were both used in the study. Both a matching HLA type and CMV infection were indicated by public TCR beta signatures. Study observations and caveats: The ex vivo response showed dominance by HLA-C-restricted CMV-specific TCR beta clonotypes. Cumulated frequencies of public TCR beta families served to identify carriers of CMV plus the relevant HLA.

This clonotype was found a few times. Its target is not known. TCRdb analysed the reads with MiXCR anew, one entry per CDR3 protein. The sample has about 400,000 distinct CDR3 sequences; approximately 30% are singletons. The sequence derives from a human donor in good health (CMV status not recorded). Some clones in this sample may be carry-over from other donors' samples. Source: cultured PBMCs, taken from culture after CMV antigen stimulation.

The CDR3 nucleotides are TGTGCCAGCAGCCCCCGACAGGGTGAGGTCAATGAGCAGTTCTTC. It yields the protein CASSPRQGEVNEQFF. V is TRBV7-9 and J is TRBJ2-1; 7 bases line up with TRBD1. CDR3 length: 15 amino acids. Looked up from germline, CDR1 is SEHNR and CDR2 is FQNEAQ (reference sequence). Trimming at V came to 5 bases and at J to 6 bases, leaving 10 bases not matched to a gene. Full variable domain (rest looked up from reference TRBV7-9 and TRBJ2-1): DTGVSQNPRHKITKRGQNVTFRCDPISEHNRLYWYRQTLGQGPEFLTYFQNEAQLEKSRLLSDRFSAERPKGSFSTLEIQRTEQGDSAMYLCASSPRQGEVNEQFFGPGTRLTVL.